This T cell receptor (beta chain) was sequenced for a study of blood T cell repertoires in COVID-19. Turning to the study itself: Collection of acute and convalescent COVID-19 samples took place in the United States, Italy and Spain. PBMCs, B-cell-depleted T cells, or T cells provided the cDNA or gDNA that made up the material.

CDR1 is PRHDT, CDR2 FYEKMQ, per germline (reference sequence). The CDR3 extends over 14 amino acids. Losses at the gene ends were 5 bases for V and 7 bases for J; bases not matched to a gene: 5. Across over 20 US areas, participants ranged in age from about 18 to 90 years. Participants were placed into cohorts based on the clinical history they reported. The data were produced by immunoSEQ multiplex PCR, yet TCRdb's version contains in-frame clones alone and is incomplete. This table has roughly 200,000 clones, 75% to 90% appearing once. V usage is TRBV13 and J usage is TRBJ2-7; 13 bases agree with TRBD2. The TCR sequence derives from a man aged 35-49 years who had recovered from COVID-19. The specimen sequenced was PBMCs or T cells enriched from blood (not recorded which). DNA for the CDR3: TGTGCCAGCAGCGGCGGGACTAGCGGGATGGAGCAGTACTTC. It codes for CASSGGTSGMEQYF.